The next 8 T cell receptor beta chains were all read from a single sample in a study of cytomegalovirus exposure and HLA in healthy donors. The PCR ran on 60 Vbeta and 13 Jbeta primers. Produced via immunoSEQ multiplex PCR; TCRdb's table is partial and in-frame only. The sample lists about 120,000 clones; about three quarters were seen once. The sequenced sample consisted of PBMCs. These receptors all stem from a man aged 30 to 39 in good health and CMV-seronegative.

The chain recombines TRBV2 with TRBJ1-3; TRBD1 is a possible D gene (6 bases). Germline V gene sequence: CDR1 SNHLY, CDR2 FYNNEI. This CDR3 region has 15 residues. Trimming left V 4 bases short and J 0 bases short, with 10 bases between. The CDR3 region is CASSVQGYSGNTIYF. Written as DNA, the CDR3 is TGTGCCAGCAGTGTACAGGGATACTCTGGAAACACCATATATTTT.

The V and J genes are TRBV9 and TRBJ2-1; D is perhaps TRBD2 (5 bases). The CDR3 is made up of 15 amino acids. Germline V gene data show CDR1 as SGDLS and CDR2 as YYNGEE. Trimming removed 3 bases at V and 6 bases at J, with 16 bases between. The CDR3 bases are TGTGCCAGCAGCGAGAGGGCAGACTACGTCAATGAGCAGTTCTTC. This encodes CASSERADYVNEQFF.

This clone has just a few counts. The genes are TRBV30 and TRBJ1-3, with D perhaps TRBD1 (5 bases). Germline CDR1 GTSNPN, CDR2 SVGIG (reference sequence). V lost 5 bases and J 2 bases, leaving 19 bases between the germline ends. The CDR3 contains 16 residues. CDR3 in DNA: TGTGCCTGGGGGGGGACCCGCGGAGTGGCTGGAAACACCATATATTTT. Its protein product is CAWGGTRGVAGNTIYF. Filled out from reference TRBV30 and TRBJ1-3, the complete variable domain reads SQTIHQWPATLVQPVGSPLSLECTVEGTSNPNLYWYRQAAGRGLQLLFYSVGIGQISSEVPQNLSASRPQDRQFILSSKKLLLSDSGFYLCAWGGTRGVAGNTIYFGEGSWLTVV.

In its sample, this clone was seen a few times. This chain links TRBV15 with TRBJ1-3; possibly TRBD1 for D (5 bases). In germline, CDR1 is LNHNV, CDR2 YYDKDF (reference sequence). Trimming stripped 1 base from V and 3 bases from J, with 16 bases between. This CDR3 has 17 residues. CDR3 in DNA: TGTGCCACCAGCAGAGTCCGGGCAGGGACTTATGGAAACACCATATATTTT. Encoded protein: CATSRVRAGTYGNTIYF.

The count of this clone is one. This chain uses TRBV5-1 with TRBJ1-2; 12 positions agree with TRBD1. The germline V gene has CDR1 SGHRS and CDR2 YFSETQ. Trimming at V came to 3 bases and at J to 4 bases, leaving 4 bases not matched to a gene. This CDR3 has 15 amino acids. Written as DNA, the CDR3 is TGCGCCAGCAGCTGGGGACAGGGGGCTGGCTATGGCTACACCTTC. As protein: CASSWGQGAGYGYTF. The full variable domain, its missing parts supplied by reference TRBV5-1 and TRBJ1-2, is KAGVTQTPRYLIKTRGQQVTLSCSPISGHRSVSWYQQTPGQGLQFLFEYFSETQRNKGNFPGRFSGRQFSNSRSEMNVSTLELGDSALYLCASSWGQGAGYGYTFGSGTRLTVV.

The chain uses TRBV5-1 and TRBJ2-7; TRBD1 matches at 7 bases. CDR1 is SGHRS and CDR2 is YFSETQ in the germline V gene. Germline trimming cut 4 bases from V and 0 bases from J; bases unmatched to any gene: 16. This CDR3 has 18 amino acids. Here the CDR3 DNA reads TGCGCCAGCAGCCCGGCCTTGGGTAGGGGGCTGAGCTCCTACGAGCAGTACTTC. The encoded protein is CASSPALGRGLSSYEQYF.

The chain joins TRBV30 to TRBJ2-3; D remains unclear. CDR1 and CDR2 from the germline V gene are GTSNPN and SVGIG (reference sequence). The CDR3 runs 11 residues. The ends were cut back, 2 bases at V and 5 bases at J, with 5 bases in the middle. CDR3: CAWSLLDTQYF. DNA of the CDR3: TGTGCCTGGAGTTTATTAGATACGCAGTATTTT.

CDR3 in DNA: TGTGCCAGCAGCTCGACAGGGGCCTCTGGAAACACCATATATTTT. Translated: CASSSTGASGNTIYF. This chain links TRBV5-5 with TRBJ1-3, with 8 nucleotides matching TRBD1. The V gene end was trimmed by 3 bases and the J gene end by 0 bases; junction bases not matched to a gene: 2. The CDR3 extends over 15 amino acids. The germline V gene has CDR1 SGHKS and CDR2 YYEKEE (reference sequence).